This T cell receptor (beta chain) was profiled in a study of blood T cell repertoires in COVID-19. Study-wide context: Collection of acute and convalescent COVID-19 samples took place in the United States, Italy and Spain. Nucleic acid was either cDNA or gDNA, and it came from T cells, B-cell-depleted T cells, or PBMCs.

Followed longitudinally, the Seattle patients had been enrolled during active infection. Original handling: Estimates of nucleated cell counts were drawn from the amplification of reference gene primers. Some clones are missing from TCRdb's copy, which holds only in-frame ones; the method was immunoSEQ multiplex PCR. V, J and clone size are taken as reported in that table, and D and trimming were inferred from the DNA itself. The table records about 180,000 clones, around nine tenths of them present only once. V was clipped by 5 bases and J by 3 bases, with 11 bases between them. CDR1 SGHTA and CDR2 FQGNSA come from the germline V gene. The CDR3 is 13 amino acids.

This sequence originates from a man aged 60 to 75 with COVID-19, enrolled during active disease. V gene TRBV7-2 combines with J gene TRBJ2-7; D gene ambiguous. The sequenced sample consisted of peripheral blood. The DNA for the CDR3 is TGTGCCAGCAGCATAACGGGTTACTACGAGCAGTACTTC. Residues: CASSITGYYEQYF. Full variable domain (rest looked up from reference TRBV7-2 and TRBJ2-7): GAGVSQSPSNKVTEKGKDVELRCDPISGHTALYWYRQSLGQGLEFLIYFQGNSAPDKSGLPSDRFSAERTGGSVSTLTIQRTQQEDSAVYLCASSITGYYEQYFGPGTRLTVT.